This T cell receptor beta chain was found in a study of OX40 agonist ivuxolimab in advanced cancers. The overall study: Patients took ivuxolimab, an agonistic anti-OX40 (CD134) antibody. Eligibility admitted prior anti-PD-1, anti-PD-L1 or anti-CTLA-4 therapy; approximately 40% had some.

The assay was immunoSEQ multiplex PCR, and TCRdb's table has in-frame clones only and misses some. This table has some 74,000 clones, 90% to 95% appearing once. Study results and caveats: CD4+ and CD8+ blood T cells expanded clonally by week 6 at 0.1 to 3.0 mg/kg. The 0.1-3.0 mg/kg partial responders had among the lowest clonal expansion.

With respect to this clone: Antigen specificity is unknown.

This sequence was found in an adult with an advanced solid tumor such as melanoma, head and neck, liver or kidney cancer. The sequenced sample was CD4+ or CD8+ T cells sorted from blood, obtained in a trial of the OX40 agonist ivuxolimab.

The CDR3 DNA reads TGTGCCAGCAGCTTAGTCAGCTCTGGGGCCAACGTCCTGACTTTC. Translation gives CASSLVSSGANVLTF. The V and J genes are TRBV7-8 and TRBJ2-6; D unclear. Deletions cut 1 base from V and 0 bases from J, with 4 bases between. Germline V gene sequence: CDR1 SGHVS, CDR2 FQNEAQ. This CDR3 comprises 15 residues.